These 30 T cell receptor beta chains share one sample of origin, sequenced in a study of shared clonotypes between healthy human individuals (dated by TCRdb to between 2020 and 2021). The library came from the immunoSEQ multiplex PCR assay. The table comes from immuneACCESS by way of TCRdb, which keeps in-frame sequences with V and J called. Part of the clones is missing from these tables; in studies checked, under half for an unresolved V gene and the rest for unknown reasons. The sample table lists around 750,000 clones, over 65% of them with a count of one. Together, the top ten hold 1.7% of the sample. Material: memory CD4+ T cells sorted from blood. Taken with the paper, the label for cell subset or site translates to: CD45RA-negative fraction. The receptors derive from a woman aged 25-40 years in good health.

This clone was observed many times. The chain uses TRBV11-3 and TRBJ2-5; D remains ambiguous. The V gene lost 5 bases and the J gene lost 3 bases, with 13 bases spanning the gap. Germline CDR1 reads SGHNT; CDR2 reads YENEEA. The CDR3 runs 14 residues. The DNA of the CDR3 is TGTGCCAGCAGCCCCGGGTTTGGAAAAGAGACCCAGTACTTC. It translates to CASSPGFGKETQYF.

The chain carries TRBV30 and TRBJ1-5; D gene unclear. CDR1 is GTSNPN, CDR2 SVGIG, per germline (reference sequence). Trimming pared 0 bases from V and 6 bases from J, leaving 12 bases between. The CDR3 consists of 14 residues. This CDR3 reads CAWSVEAPPQPQHF. The DNA of the CDR3 is TGTGCCTGGAGTGTAGAAGCTCCACCTCAGCCCCAGCATTTT.

This clone was detected a few times. This sequence joins TRBV14 and TRBJ1-1; D remains ambiguous. CDR1 is SGHDN, CDR2 FVKESK, per germline. The CDR3 runs 12 residues. V lost 4 bases to trimming and J lost 1 base, with 4 bases between them. CDR3 region: CASSPRNTEAFF. CDR3 nucleotide sequence: TGTGCCAGCAGCCCAAGGAACACTGAAGCTTTCTTT. The variable domain in full, completed from reference TRBV14 and TRBJ1-1, reads EAGVTQFPSHSVIEKGQTVTLRCDPISGHDNLYWYRRVMGKEIKFLLHFVKESKQDESGMPNNRFLAERTGGTYSTLKVQPAELEDSGVYFCASSPRNTEAFFGQGTRLTVV.

The rearrangement uses TRBV6-6 and TRBJ1-1, with D uncertain. This CDR3 spans 14 amino acids. V shed 2 bases and J shed 5 bases, with 12 bases lying between them. Germline CDR1 reads MNHNY; CDR2 reads SVGAGI (reference sequence). CDR3 sequence reads: CASSYVMGSTEAFF. The CDR3 nucleotides read TGTGCCAGCAGTTACGTCATGGGGAGTACTGAAGCTTTCTTT.

This clone was seen a few times. V usage is TRBV2 and J usage is TRBJ1-2; a weak D match, TRBD1 (5 bases). This CDR3 contains 14 residues. The V end was cut by 2 bases, the J end by 5 bases, with 12 bases between. CDR1 and CDR2 from the germline V gene are SNHLY and FYNNEI. For the CDR3, the DNA is TGTGCCAGCAGTGAAAACACAGGCGAATATGGCTACACCTTC. Encoded protein: CASSENTGEYGYTF.

This rearrangement joins TRBV7-6 to TRBJ1-1; 10 bases match TRBD1. CDR3 size: 15 residues. Germline V gene data show CDR1 as SGHVS and CDR2 as FNYEAQ. V trimming: 5 bases; J trimming: 1 base; junction bases outside the gene matches: 4. As DNA, the CDR3 is TGTGCCAGCAGCCTACGGACAGGGGGGAACACTGAAGCTTTCTTT. Its protein product is CASSLRTGGNTEAFF. Looking up the rest from reference TRBV7-6 and TRBJ1-1 gives the full variable domain: GAGVSQSPRYKVTKRGQDVALRCDPISGHVSLYWYRQALGQGPEFLTYFNYEAQQDKSGLPNDRFSAERPEGSISTLTIQRTEQRDSAMYRCASSLRTGGNTEAFFGQGTRLTVV.

The CDR3 protein is CASSVTLPDRGFYEQYF. CDR3 nucleotide sequence: TGTGCCAGCAGTGTGACTCTTCCGGACAGGGGTTTCTACGAGCAGTACTTC. The rearrangement links TRBV28 to TRBJ2-7; the match to TRBD1 covers 9 bases. This CDR3 region has 17 residues. V shed 5 bases and J 3 bases; nucleotides not matched to a gene: 14. Germline CDR1 MDHEN, CDR2 SYDVKM.

This clone showed up just a few times. This rearrangement joins TRBV5-1 to TRBJ2-2; 7 bases are shared with TRBD2. V was pared by 4 bases and J by 1 base, with 4 bases of the junction left unmatched. The CDR3 has 15 amino acids. CDR1 is SGHRS and CDR2 is YFSETQ in the germline V gene. CDR3 loop: CASSAASGNTGELFF. DNA for the CDR3: TGCGCCAGCAGCGCTGCTAGCGGGAACACCGGGGAGCTGTTTTTT.

This rearrangement joins TRBV10-3 to TRBJ2-7, with D perhaps matching TRBD1 or TRBD2 (5 bases each). The CDR3 is made up of 15 amino acids. The germline CDR1 and CDR2 sequences are ENHRY and SYGVKD. Trimming cost V 2 bases and J 2 bases, with 13 bases left between them. This CDR3 reads CAISEGRDRAYEQYF. The CDR3 DNA sequence: TGTGCCATCAGTGAGGGCCGGGACCGAGCCTACGAGCAGTACTTC.

The V call is TRBV28, the J call TRBJ2-7, with a weak D call TRBD2 (6 bases). Germline V CDR1 and CDR2: MDHEN, SYDVKM. The CDR3 loop spans 15 amino acids. Trimming removed 2 bases at V and 2 bases at J, with 13 bases between. For the CDR3, the DNA is TGTGCCAGCAGTTTAATATGGGGGGACCCCTACGAGCAGTACTTC. This codes for CASSLIWGDPYEQYF.

This clone was observed a few times. The genes are TRBV5-1 and TRBJ2-3; D is perhaps TRBD2 (6 bases). The germline V gene encodes CDR1 SGHRS and CDR2 YFSETQ. V was cut by 3 bases and J by 1 base, with 15 bases left in between. The length of the CDR3 is 16 residues. CDR3 nucleotide sequence: TGCGCCAGCAGCTGGAAGGATAGCGGAGGCACAGATACGCAGTATTTT. Residues: CASSWKDSGGTDTQYF. Variable domain in full (rest from reference TRBV5-1 and TRBJ2-3): KAGVTQTPRYLIKTRGQQVTLSCSPISGHRSVSWYQQTPGQGLQFLFEYFSETQRNKGNFPGRFSGRQFSNSRSEMNVSTLELGDSALYLCASSWKDSGGTDTQYFGPGTRLTVL.

The V gene is TRBV5-4, the J gene TRBJ2-3, with D maybe TRBD1 (6 bases). This CDR3 region has 14 residues. Trimming removed 9 bases at V and 0 bases at J, with 14 bases between. CDR1 is SGHNT and CDR2 is YYREEE in the germline V gene (reference sequence). CDR3 nucleotides: TGTGCCATCCGGACAGCAACTAGCACAGATACGCAGTATTTT. This codes for CAIRTATSTDTQYF.

The chain combines TRBV19 with TRBJ2-7; TRBD2 matches at 8 bases. The V gene end was trimmed by 2 bases and the J gene end by 7 bases; junction bases not matched to a gene: 7. Germline V gene sequence: CDR1 LNHDA, CDR2 SQIVND (reference sequence). This CDR3 has 14 amino acids. The chain's CDR3 is CASSIQAGEREQYF. For the CDR3, the DNA is TGTGCCAGTAGTATACAAGCGGGAGAACGGGAGCAGTACTTC.

CDR3: CASSGLAGGPEETQYF. For the CDR3, the DNA is TGTGCCAGTAGTGGCCTAGCGGGAGGGCCAGAAGAGACCCAGTACTTC. The V and J genes are TRBV19 and TRBJ2-5; TRBD2 aligns across 12 bases. Germline values: CDR1 LNHDA, CDR2 SQIVND (reference sequence). Trimming cost V 5 bases and J 3 bases; bases outside gene matches: 7. The CDR3 covers 16 residues.

This clone appeared once. This chain joins TRBV30 and TRBJ2-7; D is possibly TRBD1 or TRBD2 (6 bases each). Germline values: CDR1 GTSNPN, CDR2 SVGIG (reference sequence). Between the trimmed V and J ends, which lost 3 bases and 6 bases, there was a span of 15 bases. The CDR3 totals 13 residues. The CDR3 DNA is TGTGCCTGGAGCTTAGGCGGAGGGGGCGAGCAGTACTTC. Protein: CAWSLGGGGEQYF.

The V and J genes are TRBV7-7 and TRBJ2-3; D possibly corresponds to TRBD2 (5 bases). V was clipped by 7 bases and J by 0 bases, with 17 bases between them. This CDR3 contains 16 residues. Germline CDR1 is SSHAT and CDR2 is FNYEAQ (reference sequence). CDR3 sequence: CASNPSGGLSTDTQYF. The CDR3 DNA follows: TGTGCCAGCAACCCCAGTGGCGGACTGAGCACAGATACGCAGTATTTT.

The V and J genes are TRBV5-1 and TRBJ1-4, with TRBD1 identical over 7 bases. Per germline, CDR1 SGHRS and CDR2 YFSETQ. The J segment lost 0 bases and the V segment lost 0 bases, leaving 8 bases of the junction unmatched. This CDR3 region has 18 residues. The CDR3 protein is CASSLGMTGFATNEKLFF. The CDR3 DNA is TGCGCCAGCAGCTTGGGCATGACAGGGTTCGCAACTAATGAAAAACTGTTTTTT.

The V call is TRBV11-2, the J call TRBJ2-1, with no clear D. CDR3 length: 16 residues. Trimming removed 1 base from V and 6 bases from J, with 16 bases in between. Looked up from germline, CDR1 is SGHAT and CDR2 is FQNNGV. The CDR3 DNA sequence: TGTGCCAGCAGCTTAGTTGATTGGGCCTCGGGCAATGAGCAGTTCTTC. Translation: CASSLVDWASGNEQFF.

The chain is built from TRBV30 and TRBJ1-2; no firm D call. The germline gives CDR1 GTSNPN, CDR2 SVGIG (reference sequence). The CDR3 runs to 12 residues. The germline V and J ends were trimmed by 4 bases and 8 bases, with 14 bases remaining between them. The CDR3 reads CAWKAFNEGYTF. The CDR3 region has the DNA TGTGCCTGGAAAGCGTTTAATGAGGGCTACACCTTC.

CDR3 nucleotides: TGTGCCAGCAGCCCCGGACTAGCGGGAGTAGATACGCAGTATTTT. Translation gives CASSPGLAGVDTQYF. The rearrangement uses TRBV5-5 and TRBJ2-3; 13 bases align to TRBD2. V lost 4 bases, J lost 5 bases, and 4 bases stayed unmatched. Germline CDR1 SGHKS, CDR2 YYEKEE (reference sequence). The CDR3 is 15 residues long.

The V and J genes are TRBV27 and TRBJ2-7; D possibly corresponds to TRBD1 (6 bases). Per germline, CDR1 MNHEY and CDR2 SMNVEV (reference sequence). With 4 bases removed from V and 6 bases from J, the gap between germline ends came to 13 bases. CDR3 size: 13 residues. The CDR3 spells CASSSNRVGEQYF. The DNA for the CDR3 is TGTGCCAGCAGTTCAAACAGGGTCGGCGAGCAGTACTTC.

The chain uses TRBV25-1 and TRBJ1-4; 8 bases map to TRBD1. Germline V gene data show CDR1 as MGHDK and CDR2 as SYGVNS. The CDR3 spans 16 residues. Losses at the gene ends were 5 bases for V and 3 bases for J; bases not matched to a gene: 8. The CDR3, as DNA: TGTGCCAGCAGTAGCTCCCGGACAGGGTCTAATGAAAAACTGTTTTTT. Amino acid sequence: CASSSSRTGSNEKLFF.

The chain employs TRBV7-6 and TRBJ2-7; the match to TRBD1 covers 10 bases. Germline loops: CDR1 SGHVS, CDR2 FNYEAQ. This CDR3 contains 18 residues. J was trimmed by 5 bases and V by 1 base; bases with no gene match: 14. The CDR3 loop is CASSLVGQGVGGNHEQYF. CDR3 DNA: TGTGCCAGCAGCTTAGTTGGACAGGGGGTGGGAGGGAACCACGAGCAGTACTTC.

This chain connects TRBV11-2 to TRBJ1-1, with TRBD1 matching over 7 bases. The CDR3 loop spans 15 amino acids. Germline-derived CDR1 and CDR2 are SGHAT and FQNNGV. Trimming at V came to 3 bases and at J to 6 bases, leaving 10 bases not matched to a gene. CDR3 in DNA: TGTGCCAGCAGCTTCGAATACGGGACAGCCTCTGAAGCTTTCTTT. This gives the protein CASSFEYGTASEAFF.

On this clone itself: Other DNA sequences from this sample encode an identical CDR3 as well. V gene TRBV18 combines with J gene TRBJ2-7, with 7 bases lining up with TRBD1. Germline V lookup: CDR1 KGHSH, CDR2 LQKENI. Trimming removed 4 bases from V and 1 base from J; junction bases left unmatched: 4. This CDR3 has 14 residues. The CDR3 region is CASSHPGQSYEQYF. The DNA for the CDR3 is TGTGCCAGCTCACATCCGGGACAGTCCTACGAGCAGTACTTC.

Of note for this clone: A read error is the likely source, as a far larger clone sits one nucleotide away. The sample has other DNA sequences that encode this CDR3 too. The V call is TRBV25-1, the J call TRBJ1-5; 11 bases agree with TRBD1. Germline values: CDR1 MGHDK, CDR2 SYGVNS. Germline trimming cut 4 bases from V and 5 bases from J; bases unmatched to any gene: 7. CDR3 length: 16 residues. Here the CDR3 DNA reads TGTGCCAGCAGTGCGCGGACAGGGGGCTTCGATCAGCCCCAGCATTTT. It is translated as CASSARTGGFDQPQHF.

This clone turned up a few times. Other nucleotide sequences in the sample specify the same CDR3. The rearrangement links TRBV28 to TRBJ2-7; 12 bases fit TRBD2. V was clipped by 6 bases and J by 6 bases; unmatched bases: 6. This CDR3 region has 14 residues. CDR1 and CDR2 (germline): MDHEN, SYDVKM. CDR3 region: CASSETSGRFEQYF. For the CDR3, the DNA is TGTGCCAGCAGCGAAACTAGCGGGAGGTTCGAGCAGTACTTC.

Here the CDR3 reads CASSPTSAHNEQFF. The CDR3, as DNA: TGTGCCAGCAGTCCTACTAGCGCCCACAATGAGCAGTTCTTC. The rearrangement uses TRBV5-4 and TRBJ2-1; TRBD2 matches 7 bases. The ends lost 5 bases at V and 5 bases at J; junction bases unmatched: 7. The CDR3 covers 14 residues. The germline V gene has CDR1 SGHNT and CDR2 YYREEE (reference sequence).

The chain combines TRBV19 with TRBJ1-2; D is undetermined. CDR3 size: 14 residues. Trimming stripped 3 bases from V and 8 bases from J, with 16 bases between. Per the germline V gene, CDR1 is LNHDA and CDR2 is SQIVND (reference sequence). CDR3 loop: CASSIGQDRKGYTF. For the CDR3, the DNA is TGTGCCAGTAGTATCGGTCAGGATCGCAAGGGCTACACCTTC. The full variable domain, with the rest looked up from reference TRBV19 and TRBJ1-2, is DGGITQSPKYLFRKEGQNVTLSCEQNLNHDAMYWYRQDPGQGLRLIYYSQIVNDFQKGDIAEGYSVSREKKESFPLTVTSAQKNPTAFYLCASSIGQDRKGYTFGSGTRLTVV.

J is TRBJ2-3 and V is TRBV19, with a weak D call TRBD1 (6 bases). Per germline, CDR1 LNHDA and CDR2 SQIVND (reference sequence). This CDR3 contains 15 residues. V lost 0 bases, J lost 4 bases, and 11 bases lay in between. The CDR3 DNA reads as TGTGCCAGTAGTATAGAGGGAACAGGGCCAGATACGCAGTATTTT. Translating it yields CASSIEGTGPDTQYF.